This T cell receptor beta chain was documented in a study of beta chain features in type 1 diabetes. Study-level results: TCRB CDR3 length was moderately but significantly reduced in all four CD4+ subsets of Type 1 diabetes patients.

A sort by CD45RO/CCR7/CD25/CD127/CD95/CD27 yielded CD4+ naive, central memory, regulatory and stem cell-like memory cells. Isolated RNA was reverse transcribed in full, so expressed TCRB transcripts were sequenced. Sequenced by immunoSEQ multiplex PCR; TCRdb stores in-frame clones only, minus some. Here the sample spans 150,000 to 200,000 clones, 8% to 9.5% being singletons. Germline V gene sequence: CDR1 GTSNPN, CDR2 SVGIG (reference sequence). Trimming removed 7 bases from V and 4 bases from J, with 14 bases in between. This CDR3 has 13 residues. Notes on this clone: Its antigen is unidentified.

The TCR was taken from a woman between 18 and 30 years old with type 1 diabetes. This chain connects TRBV30 to TRBJ2-1; D perhaps matches TRBD2 (6 bases). The sequencing sample was made of central memory CD4+ T cells from blood. The CDR3 region is CAFRDFLYNEQFF. The CDR3 DNA follows: TGTGCCTTCCGGGACTTCCTGTACAATGAGCAGTTCTTC. The full variable domain, completed using reference TRBV30 and TRBJ2-1, is SQTIHQWPATLVQPVGSPLSLECTVEGTSNPNLYWYRQAAGRGLQLLFYSVGIGQISSEVPQNLSASRPQDRQFILSSKKLLLSDSGFYLCAFRDFLYNEQFFGPGTRLTVL.